This T cell receptor beta chain was retrieved from a study of OX40 agonist ivuxolimab in advanced cancers. Study context: Dose-escalation subjects each had hepatocellular carcinoma, melanoma, renal cell or head and neck cancer.

Germline V CDR1 and CDR2: SGDLS, YYNGEE. The CDR3 is 18 amino acids. J gave up 3 bases and V 3 bases, and 14 bases lay outside the gene matches. Profiling relied on immunoSEQ multiplex PCR, and the TCRdb table lists in-frame clones only, not all of them. This sample carries roughly 58,000 clones, 93% of them seen once, and the ten largest clones take about 20%. As to this clone: Antigen specificity is unknown.

Study findings and constraints: Some patients without response likewise showed low normalized clonal expansion.

Exclusion applied to patients with autoimmune disease history or systemic immunosuppression. Drawing of blood for sampling happened at baseline, at cycle 4 day 1, and at cycle 7 day 1. The genes are TRBV9 and TRBJ2-1, with 8 bases that match TRBD1. This sequence originates from an adult with an advanced solid tumor such as melanoma, head and neck, liver or kidney cancer. The sequenced sample was CD4+ or CD8+ T cells sorted from blood, obtained in a trial of the OX40 agonist ivuxolimab. The CDR3 spells CASSENIIRGQDYNEQFF. The CDR3 bases are TGTGCCAGCAGCGAAAACATCATCCGGGGACAGGACTACAATGAGCAGTTCTTC.